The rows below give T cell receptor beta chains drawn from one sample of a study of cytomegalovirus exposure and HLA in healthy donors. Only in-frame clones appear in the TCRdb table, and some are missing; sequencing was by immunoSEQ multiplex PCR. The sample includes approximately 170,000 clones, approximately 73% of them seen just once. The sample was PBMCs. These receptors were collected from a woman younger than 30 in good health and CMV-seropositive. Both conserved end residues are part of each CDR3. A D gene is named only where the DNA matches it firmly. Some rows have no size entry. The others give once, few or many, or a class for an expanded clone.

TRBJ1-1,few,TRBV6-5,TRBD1,CASSHGQEINTEAFF,TGTGCCAGCAGTCACGGACAGGAGATTAACACTGAAGCTTTCTTT
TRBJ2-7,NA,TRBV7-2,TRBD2,CASSLLLSRGAYEQYF,TGTGCCAGCAGCCTACTTCTTTCGCGGGGGGCCTACGAGCAGTACTTC
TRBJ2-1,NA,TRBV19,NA,CASSTPQSRNEQFF,TGTGCCAGTAGTACCCCACAGTCACGGAATGAGCAGTTCTTC
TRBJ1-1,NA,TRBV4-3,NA,CASSQGAMMNTEAFF,TGCGCCAGCAGCCAAGGGGCCATGATGAACACTGAAGCTTTCTTT
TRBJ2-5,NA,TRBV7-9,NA,CASSLMEGTFSKETQYF,TGTGCCAGCAGCTTAATGGAAGGGACTTTTTCGAAAGAGACCCAGTACTTC
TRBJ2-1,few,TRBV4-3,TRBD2,CASSQQAGLAGGYQFNEQFF,TGCGCCAGCAGCCAACAAGCGGGACTAGCGGGGGGGTATCAATTCAATGAGCAGTTCTTC
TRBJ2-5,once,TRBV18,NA,CASSPIQGGETQYF,TGTGCCAGCTCACCAATACAGGGTGGAGAGACCCAGTACTTC
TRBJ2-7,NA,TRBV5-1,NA,CASSSRTESYEQYF,TGCGCCAGCAGCTCAAGGACAGAATCCTACGAGCAGTACTTC
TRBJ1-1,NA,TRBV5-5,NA,CASSLARGVNTEAFF,TGTGCCAGCAGCTTGGCCCGGGGGGTTAACACTGAAGCTTTCTTT
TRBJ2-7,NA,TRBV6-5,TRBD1,CASSSRTGNEQYF,TGTGCCAGCAGTAGCAGGACAGGGAACGAGCAGTACTTC
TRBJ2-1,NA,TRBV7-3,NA,CASSFFRGDEQFF,TGTGCCAGCAGCTTTTTCAGGGGCGATGAGCAGTTCTTC
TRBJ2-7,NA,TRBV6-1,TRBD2,CASRVGGIPYEQYF,TGTGCCAGCCGGGTGGGGGGGATCCCCTACGAGCAGTACTTC
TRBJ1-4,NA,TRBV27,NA,CASSPRQLQSEKLFF,TGTGCCAGCAGTCCGCGACAGCTCCAGAGTGAAAAACTGTTTTTT
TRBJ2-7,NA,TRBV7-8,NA,CASSLTGTLPYEQYF,TGTGCCAGCAGCTTAACGGGAACCCTCCCCTACGAGCAGTACTTC
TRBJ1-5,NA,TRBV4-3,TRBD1,CASSQDLGQKQPQHF,TGCGCCAGCAGCCAAGATTTGGGACAGAAGCAGCCCCAGCATTTT
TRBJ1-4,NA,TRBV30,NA,CAWGPGANEKLFF,TGTGCCTGGGGGCCGGGGGCTAATGAAAAACTGTTTTTT
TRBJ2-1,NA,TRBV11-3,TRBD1,CASSGRRDRGSYNEQFF,TGTGCCAGCAGCGGACGCCGGGACAGGGGATCCTACAATGAGCAGTTCTTC
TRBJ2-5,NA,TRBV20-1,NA,CSAGPQETQYF,TGCAGTGCTGGGCCCCAAGAGACCCAGTACTTC
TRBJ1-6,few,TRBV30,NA,CAWNRESISPLHF,TGTGCCTGGAACAGGGAAAGTATTTCACCCCTCCACTTT
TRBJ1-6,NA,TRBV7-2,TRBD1,CASSPWDSNSPLHF,TGTGCCAGCAGCCCGTGGGACAGCAATTCACCCCTCCACTTT
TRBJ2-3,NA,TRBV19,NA,CASSISGEVDTQYF,TGTGCCAGTAGTATCTCGGGGGAGGTAGATACGCAGTATTTT
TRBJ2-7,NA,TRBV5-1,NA,CASSLGQIVDEQYF,TGCGCCAGCAGCTTGGGCCAGATCGTCGACGAGCAGTACTTC
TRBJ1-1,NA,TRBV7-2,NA,CASSLRQEMNTEAFF,TGTGCCAGCAGCCTGAGACAGGAGATGAACACTGAAGCTTTCTTT
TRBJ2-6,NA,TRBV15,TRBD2,CATSRDSGGIGSPGANVLTF,TGTGCCACCAGCAGAGATTCGGGAGGGATAGGGTCCCCTGGGGCCAACGTCCTGACTTTC
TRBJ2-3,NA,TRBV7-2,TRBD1,CASSSLLQGVGTDTQYF,TGTGCCAGCAGCTCCCTTCTACAGGGGGTAGGCACAGATACGCAGTATTTT
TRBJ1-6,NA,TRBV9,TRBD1,CASRPGTGSNSPLHF,TGTGCCAGCAGGCCCGGGACAGGGAGTAATTCACCCCTCCACTTT
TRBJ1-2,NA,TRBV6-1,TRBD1,CASSESVGQTSSYGYTF,TGTGCCAGCAGTGAATCCGTGGGACAGACATCCTCTTATGGCTACACCTTC
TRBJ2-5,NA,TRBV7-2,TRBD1,CASSPNRGVETQYF,TGTGCCAGCAGCCCGAACAGGGGAGTCGAGACCCAGTACTTC
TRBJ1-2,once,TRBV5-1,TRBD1,CASPPLDRGYGYTF,TGCGCCAGCCCTCCTTTGGACAGGGGTTATGGCTACACCTTC
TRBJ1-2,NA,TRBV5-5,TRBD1,CASSPGTGRGYTF,TGTGCCAGCAGCCCCGGGACAGGGCGTGGCTACACCTTC
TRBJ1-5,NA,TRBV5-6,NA,CASSHTGNQPQHF,TGTGCCAGCAGCCACACGGGAAATCAGCCCCAGCATTTT
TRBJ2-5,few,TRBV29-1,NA,CSVGNQETQYF,TGCAGCGTCGGGAACCAAGAGACCCAGTACTTC
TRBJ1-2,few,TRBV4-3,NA,CASSQEGGWVNGYTF,TGCGCCAGCAGCCAAGAAGGAGGGTGGGTGAATGGCTACACCTTC
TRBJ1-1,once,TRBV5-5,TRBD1,CASSLGRDRGLTEAFF,TGTGCCAGCAGCTTGGGACGAGACAGGGGATTGACTGAAGCTTTCTTT